One T cell receptor beta chain is described in this entry. Its antigen is undetermined. Using its own MiXCR run on the reads, TCRdb lists one record per CDR3 protein. The sample yields about 570,000 distinct CDR3 sequences, 40% seen once. The data were taken from a study of T cell repertoires in cytomegalovirus infection. As for the study in general: The public TCR beta signatures pointed to both CMV infection and matching HLA type. Notes on the study in general: CMV-specific TCR beta clonotypes restricted by HLA-C were the ones dominating the ex vivo response.

Trimming took 1 base from V and 11 from J, leaving 8 bases between them. The CDR3 is made up of 11 amino acids. Germline V gene data show CDR1 as MNHNS and CDR2 as SASEGT. This chain connects TRBV6-1 to TRBJ1-1; possible D gene TRBD1, 5 bases. The sample consisted of cultured PBMCs, taken from culture after CMV antigen stimulation. The receptor's source is a human donor in good health (CMV status not recorded). Some clones in this sample may be carry-over from other donors' samples. CDR3 nucleotides: TGTGCCAGCAGTGAAGTGGGGGGTGCTTTCTTT. It is translated as CASSEVGGAFF.